The T cell receptor (beta chain) under discussion was sequenced for a study of T cell clonotyping in hematopoietic cell transplantation. Study-level points and caveats: Cells were unsorted, so CD4 and CD8 contributions were not separated. After transplant, recipient diversity fell while pathologically expanded clonotypes grew through day 180. At the given depth, recipient repertoires were over 95% de novo clonotypes.

Germline loops: CDR1 MNHNY, CDR2 SVGAGI (reference sequence). V lost 7 bases and J lost 3; bases outside the gene matches: 11. The CDR3 loop spans 15 amino acids. This clone was observed a handful of times. Its matching antigen is unknown. Method: immunoSEQ multiplex PCR; TCRdb's copy keeps in-frame clones and lacks some. This sample yields just under 1,500 clones, of which roughly two thirds are seen a single time; approximately 30% belongs to the top ten. Recipients were bled about 28 days pretransplant and at posttransplant days 30, 100, 180. The specimen was peripheral blood mononuclear cells, collected 100 days after allogeneic stem cell transplant. The receptor was isolated from a female patient in her 60s who had an allogeneic stem cell transplant, so the T cells may come from the graft donor. Some clones in this sample may be carry-over from other donors' samples. The chain joins TRBV6-6 to TRBJ1-1; 7 nucleotides agree with TRBD1. Here the CDR3 DNA reads TGTGCCAGCAAAAATCACAGGGGTAGGGACACTGAAGCTTTCTTT. Protein product: CASKNHRGRDTEAFF.